A single sample is the source of the 11 T cell receptor beta chains below, sequenced in a study of neurological immune-mediated disorders (dated by TCRdb to between 2018 and 2020). Read against the paper, the sample's time point label means: longitudinal time-point 3. Library method: 5' RACE. Instrument on record: Illumina HiSeq 2500. TCRdb passed the public sequencing reads through fastp at Q25 and MiXCR, retaining productive beta sequences. Each CDR3 protein gets just one entry, which takes the most common genes and DNA from the rows behind it. The sample table lists around 97,000 distinct CDR3 sequences, less than 14% of them with a count of one. Of the sample, approximately 3.1% is held by the ten largest clones. The sequenced material came from PBMCs. These receptors were taken from a female donor with HTLV-1-associated myelopathy (HAM/TSP).

Ten or more counts support this clonotype. At one end the junction does not follow the germline gene, possibly because of a read error. This chain uses TRBV7-2 with TRBJ2-5; possibly TRBD1 for D (6 bases). The V gene's germline CDR1 is SGHTA and CDR2 FQGNSA. The CDR3 runs to 12 residues. The CDR3 sequence: CASSLNSGGLDF. The CDR3 bases are TGTGCCAGCAGCTTAAATTCTGGGGGCTTGGACTTC.

This clonotype was counted at least ten times. The J gene is TRBJ2-1, the V gene TRBV7-2; D gene uncertain. The CDR3 is made up of 14 amino acids. Trimming shortened V by 6 bases and J by 0 bases, and 9 bases separated the two germline ends. Germline lookup yields CDR1 SGHTA and CDR2 FQGNSA. The CDR3 region is CASRSYRSYNEQFF. Here the CDR3 DNA reads TGTGCCAGCAGGTCATACCGCTCCTACAATGAGCAGTTCTTC.

There are many counts of this clonotype. The V call is TRBV4-2, the J call TRBJ1-2; D is perhaps TRBD1 (5 bases). Germline V gene lookup returns CDR1 LGHNA and CDR2 YNFKEQ. The CDR3 runs 16 residues. V was cut by 8 bases and J by 8 bases, with 27 bases left in between. The CDR3 DNA follows: TGTGCCAGCGCGCAAAACCCCGACCGCGTCGGGGACGGCTACACCTTC. Protein product: CASAQNPDRVGDGYTF.

This clonotype was counted a few times. At one boundary the junction diverges from the germline segment, which might be a read error. J is TRBJ2-5 and V is TRBV15; D is uncertain. Per the germline V gene, CDR1 is LNHNV and CDR2 is YYDKDF (reference sequence). The length of the CDR3 is 13 residues. The DNA for the CDR3 is TGTGCCACCAGCCGGGTACTGAGAGAGACCCTGTACTTC. Translated, it gives CATSRVLRETLYF.

This chain connects TRBV3-1 to TRBJ2-4; weak D call: TRBD1 (6 bases). CDR3 length equals 15 residues. In germline, CDR1 is LGHDT, CDR2 YNNKEL (reference sequence). Deletions cut 4 bases from V and 5 bases from J, with 15 bases between. The CDR3 here is CASSPRIRTENIQYF. CDR3 coding DNA: TGTGCCAGCAGCCCCCGAATCCGGACAGAAAACATTCAGTACTTC.

This clonotype was counted at least ten times. The chain joins TRBV28 to TRBJ2-3; 15 bases fit TRBD2. CDR1 and CDR2 (germline): MDHEN, SYDVKM. The trim removed 3 bases at V and 3 bases at J, leaving 10 bases unmatched. This CDR3 has 19 amino acids. The CDR3 spells CASSFGTSGGISQTDTQYF. The CDR3 nucleotides are TGTGCCAGCAGTTTTGGGACTAGCGGGGGGATATCCCAGACAGATACGCAGTATTTT.

This clonotype was seen many times. V is TRBV28 and J is TRBJ2-2; 7 nucleotides line up with TRBD1. The CDR3 is made up of 15 amino acids. With V trimmed by 5 bases and J by 3 bases, 6 bases remained unmatched. Per the germline V gene, CDR1 is MDHEN and CDR2 is SYDVKM. DNA of the CDR3: TGTGCCAGCAGTCTAGGACAGGCCTACACCGGGGAGCTGTTTTTT. Translation gives CASSLGQAYTGELFF.

In its sample, this clonotype was seen many times. The CDR3 sequence is CASSPLGFGWNEQFF. The CDR3 DNA reads TGCGCCAGCAGCCCCCTCGGTTTTGGGTGGAATGAGCAGTTCTTC. J is TRBJ2-1 and V is TRBV5-1; D is uncertain. The CDR3 runs 15 residues. The germline V gene has CDR1 SGHRS and CDR2 YFSETQ. Deletions cut 4 bases from V and 7 bases from J, with 18 bases between.

For this clonotype: With a much larger clone just one base away, this may be a read error. The V and J genes are TRBV6-5 and TRBJ2-2; a possible D gene is TRBD2 (6 bases). The V gene lost 0 bases and the J gene lost 6 bases, with 17 bases spanning the gap. This CDR3 has 17 residues. Germline V gene data show CDR1 as MNHEY and CDR2 as SVGAGI. CDR3 in DNA: TGTGCCAGCAGTTACTCGAGGCTCCGGTCGGGGGCCGGGGAGCTGTTTTTT. Protein: CASSYSRLRSGAGELFF.

The J gene is TRBJ2-2, the V gene TRBV19; TRBD1 matches at 10 bases. CDR1 and CDR2 (germline): LNHDA, SQIVND (reference sequence). The CDR3 has 15 residues. V shed 7 bases, J shed 4 bases, and the junction held 6 bases outside the gene matches. The CDR3 loop is CASTRDRGFTGELFF. In DNA form, the CDR3 reads TGTGCCAGTACCCGGGACAGGGGATTCACCGGGGAGCTGTTTTTT. Using reference TRBV19 and TRBJ2-2 for the parts outside the CDR3, the full variable domain is DGGITQSPKYLFRKEGQNVTLSCEQNLNHDAMYWYRQDPGQGLRLIYYSQIVNDFQKGDIAEGYSVSREKKESFPLTVTSAQKNPTAFYLCASTRDRGFTGELFFGEGSRLTVL.

The table lists this clonotype with many counts. The rearrangement joins TRBV20-1 to TRBJ2-2; no clear D gene. The germline CDR1 and CDR2 sequences are DFQATT and SNEGSKA (reference sequence). CDR3 length equals 14 residues. V was shortened by 2 bases and J by 3 bases, with 10 bases between the two germline ends. CDR3 in DNA: TGCAGTGCTAGAAAATCAGTGGACACCGGGGAGCTGTTTTTT. This gives the protein CSARKSVDTGELFF.